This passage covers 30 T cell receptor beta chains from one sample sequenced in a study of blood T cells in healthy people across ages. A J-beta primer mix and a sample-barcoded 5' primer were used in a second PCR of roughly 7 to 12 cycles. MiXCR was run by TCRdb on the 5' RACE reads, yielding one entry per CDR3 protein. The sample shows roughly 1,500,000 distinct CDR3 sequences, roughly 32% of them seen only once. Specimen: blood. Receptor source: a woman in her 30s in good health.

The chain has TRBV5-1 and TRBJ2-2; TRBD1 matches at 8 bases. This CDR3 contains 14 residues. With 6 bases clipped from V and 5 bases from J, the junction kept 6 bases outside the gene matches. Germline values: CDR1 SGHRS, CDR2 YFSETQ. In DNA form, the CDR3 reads TGCGCCAGCAATGGACAGGGCAGTACCGGGGAGCTGTTTTTT. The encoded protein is CASNGQGSTGELFF. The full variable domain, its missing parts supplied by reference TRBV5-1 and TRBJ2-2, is KAGVTQTPRYLIKTRGQQVTLSCSPISGHRSVSWYQQTPGQGLQFLFEYFSETQRNKGNFPGRFSGRQFSNSRSEMNVSTLELGDSALYLCASNGQGSTGELFFGEGSRLTVL.

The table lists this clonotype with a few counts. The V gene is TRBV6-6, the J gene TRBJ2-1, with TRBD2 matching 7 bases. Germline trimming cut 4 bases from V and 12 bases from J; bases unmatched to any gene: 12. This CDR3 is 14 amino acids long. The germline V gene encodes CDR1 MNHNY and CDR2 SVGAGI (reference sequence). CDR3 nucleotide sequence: TGTGCCAGCAGTTCGAGCGTCAGCGGGGAAGGGCAGTTCTTC. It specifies CASSSSVSGEGQFF.

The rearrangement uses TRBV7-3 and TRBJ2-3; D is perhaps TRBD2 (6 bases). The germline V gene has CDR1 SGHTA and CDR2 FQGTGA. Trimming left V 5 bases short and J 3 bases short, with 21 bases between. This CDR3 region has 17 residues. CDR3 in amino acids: CASSPAVYGRGTDTQYF. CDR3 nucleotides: TGTGCCAGCAGCCCAGCTGTTTACGGCCGGGGGACAGATACGCAGTATTTT.

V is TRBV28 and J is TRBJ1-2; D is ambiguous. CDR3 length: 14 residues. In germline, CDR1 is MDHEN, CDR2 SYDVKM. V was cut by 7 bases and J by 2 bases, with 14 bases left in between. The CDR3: CASTRSPGNYGYTF. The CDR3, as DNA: TGTGCCAGCACCCGTAGTCCAGGCAACTATGGCTACACCTTC.

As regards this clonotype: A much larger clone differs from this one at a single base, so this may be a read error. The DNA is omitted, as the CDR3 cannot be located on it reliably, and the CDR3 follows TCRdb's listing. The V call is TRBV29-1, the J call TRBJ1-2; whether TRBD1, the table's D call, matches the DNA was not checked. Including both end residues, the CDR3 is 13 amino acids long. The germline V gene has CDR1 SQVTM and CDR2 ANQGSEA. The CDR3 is CSVRADRGYGCTF.

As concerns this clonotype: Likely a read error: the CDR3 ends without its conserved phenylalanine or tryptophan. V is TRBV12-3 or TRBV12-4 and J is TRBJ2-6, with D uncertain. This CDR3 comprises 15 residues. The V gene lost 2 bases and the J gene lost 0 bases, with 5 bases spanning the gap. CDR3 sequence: CASSLRSSGANVLTC. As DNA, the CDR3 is TGTGCCAGCAGTTTAAGAAGCTCTGGGGCCAACGTCCTGACTTGC.

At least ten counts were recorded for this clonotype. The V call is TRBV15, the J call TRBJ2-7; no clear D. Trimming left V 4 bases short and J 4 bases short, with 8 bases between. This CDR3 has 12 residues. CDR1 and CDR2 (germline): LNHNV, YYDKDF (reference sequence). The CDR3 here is CATSNDGYEQYF. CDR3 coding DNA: TGTGCCACCAGCAATGACGGGTACGAGCAGTACTTC.

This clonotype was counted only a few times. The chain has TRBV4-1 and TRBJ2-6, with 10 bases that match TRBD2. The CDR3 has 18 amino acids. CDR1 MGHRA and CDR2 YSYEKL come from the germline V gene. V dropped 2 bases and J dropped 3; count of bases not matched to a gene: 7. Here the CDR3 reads CASSQLAGEVFGANVLTF. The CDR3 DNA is TGCGCCAGCAGCCAACTAGCGGGAGAGGTTTTTGGGGCCAACGTCCTGACTTTC.

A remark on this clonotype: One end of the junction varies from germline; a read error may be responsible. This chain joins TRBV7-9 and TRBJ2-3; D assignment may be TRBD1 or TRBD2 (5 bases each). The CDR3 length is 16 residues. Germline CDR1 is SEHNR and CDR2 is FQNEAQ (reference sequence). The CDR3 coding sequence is TGTGCCAGCAGCGCCGGCTGGGGCTCTAGCACAGATACGCGGTATTTT. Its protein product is CASSAGWGSSTDTRYF.

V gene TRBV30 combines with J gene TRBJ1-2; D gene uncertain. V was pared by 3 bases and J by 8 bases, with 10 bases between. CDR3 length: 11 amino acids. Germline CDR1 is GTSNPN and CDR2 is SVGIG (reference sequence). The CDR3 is CAWRPGRGYTF. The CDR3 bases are TGTGCCTGGAGGCCAGGCAGGGGCTACACCTTC.

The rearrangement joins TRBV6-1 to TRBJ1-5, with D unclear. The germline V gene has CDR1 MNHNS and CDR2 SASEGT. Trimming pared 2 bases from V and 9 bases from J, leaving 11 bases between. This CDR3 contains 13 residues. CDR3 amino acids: CASSEIHGGPQHF. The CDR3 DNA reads TGTGCCAGCAGTGAAATACACGGAGGGCCCCAGCATTTT.

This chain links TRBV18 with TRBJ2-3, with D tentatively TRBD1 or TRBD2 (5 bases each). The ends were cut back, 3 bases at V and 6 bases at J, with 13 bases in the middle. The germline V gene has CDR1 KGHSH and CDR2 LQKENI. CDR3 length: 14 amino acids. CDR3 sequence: CASSPRGFKDTQYF. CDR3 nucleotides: TGTGCCAGCTCACCGAGGGGCTTTAAGGATACGCAGTATTTT. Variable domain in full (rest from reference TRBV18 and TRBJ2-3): NAGVMQNPRHLVRRRGQEARLRCSPMKGHSHVYWYRQLPEEGLKFMVYLQKENIIDESGMPKERFSAEFPKEGPSILRIQQVVRGDSAAYFCASSPRGFKDTQYFGPGTRLTVL.

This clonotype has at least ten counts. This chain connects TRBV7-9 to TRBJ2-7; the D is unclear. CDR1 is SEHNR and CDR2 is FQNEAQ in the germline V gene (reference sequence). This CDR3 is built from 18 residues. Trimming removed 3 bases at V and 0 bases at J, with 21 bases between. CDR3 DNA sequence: TGTGCCAGCAGCTTCGATGGGGTCAGCCTTACACTCTCCTACGAGCAGTACTTC. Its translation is CASSFDGVSLTLSYEQYF.

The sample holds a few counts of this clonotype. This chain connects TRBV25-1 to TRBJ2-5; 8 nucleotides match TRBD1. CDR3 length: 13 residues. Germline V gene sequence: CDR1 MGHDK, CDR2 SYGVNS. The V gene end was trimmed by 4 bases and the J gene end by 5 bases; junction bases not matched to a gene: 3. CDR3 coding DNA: TGTGCCAGCAGTGTTCAGGGGGCTGAGACCCAGTACTTC. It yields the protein CASSVQGAETQYF.

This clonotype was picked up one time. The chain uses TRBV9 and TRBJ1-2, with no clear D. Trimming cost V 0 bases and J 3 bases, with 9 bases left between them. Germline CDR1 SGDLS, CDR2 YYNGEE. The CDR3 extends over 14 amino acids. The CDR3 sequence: CASSVGVGYYGYTF. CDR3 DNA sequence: TGTGCCAGCAGCGTAGGAGTGGGTTACTATGGCTACACCTTC.

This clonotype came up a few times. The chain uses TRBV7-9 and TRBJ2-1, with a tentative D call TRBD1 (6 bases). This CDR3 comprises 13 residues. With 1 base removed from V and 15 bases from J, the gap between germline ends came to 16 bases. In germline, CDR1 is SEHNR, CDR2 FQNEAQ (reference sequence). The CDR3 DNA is TGTGCCAGCAGCTTAGGCCAGGGGCGGGTGCGGTTCTTC. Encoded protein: CASSLGQGRVRFF.

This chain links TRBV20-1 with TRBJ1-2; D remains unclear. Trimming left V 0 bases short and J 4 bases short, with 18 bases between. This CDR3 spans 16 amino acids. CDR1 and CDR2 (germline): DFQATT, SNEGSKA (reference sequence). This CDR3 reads CSARDLREGGGYGYTF. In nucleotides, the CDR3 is TGCAGTGCTAGAGATCTCCGGGAGGGCGGCGGCTATGGCTACACCTTC.

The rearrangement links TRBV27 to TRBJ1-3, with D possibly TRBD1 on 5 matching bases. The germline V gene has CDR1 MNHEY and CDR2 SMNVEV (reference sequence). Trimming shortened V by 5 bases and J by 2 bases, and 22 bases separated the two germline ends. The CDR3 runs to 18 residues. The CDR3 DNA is TGTGCCAGCAGTGCAAGCCTCTGGGGGGTTAGGCCTGGAAACACCATATATTTT. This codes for CASSASLWGVRPGNTIYF.

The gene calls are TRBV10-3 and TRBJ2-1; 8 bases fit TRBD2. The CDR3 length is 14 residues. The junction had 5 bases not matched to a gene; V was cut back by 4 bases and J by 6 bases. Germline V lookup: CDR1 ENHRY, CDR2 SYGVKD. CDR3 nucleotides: TGTGCCATCAGTGCCAGCGGGGGTCGCAATGAGCAGTTCTTC. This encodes CAISASGGRNEQFF.

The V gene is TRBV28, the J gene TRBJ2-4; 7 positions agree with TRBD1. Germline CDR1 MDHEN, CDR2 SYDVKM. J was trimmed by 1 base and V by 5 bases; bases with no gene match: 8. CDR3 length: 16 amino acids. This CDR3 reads CASSPRQGAAKNIQYF. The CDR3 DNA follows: TGTGCCAGCAGTCCCCGACAGGGCGCGGCCAAAAACATTCAGTACTTC.

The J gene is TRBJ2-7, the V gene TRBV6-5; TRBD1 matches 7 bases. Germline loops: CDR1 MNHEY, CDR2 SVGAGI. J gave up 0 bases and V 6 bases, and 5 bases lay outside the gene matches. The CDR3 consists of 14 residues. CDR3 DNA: TGTGCCAGCAGGGGGACAGAAGTCTCCTACGAGCAGTACTTC. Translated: CASRGTEVSYEQYF.

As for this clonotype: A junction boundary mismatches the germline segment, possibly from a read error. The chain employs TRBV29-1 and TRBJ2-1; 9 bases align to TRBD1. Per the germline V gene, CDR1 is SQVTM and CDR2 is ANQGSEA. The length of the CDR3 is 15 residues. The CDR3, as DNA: TGCGGCGTTGAATACCGGGACAGGGCCTACAATGAGCAGTTCTTC. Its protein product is CGVEYRDRAYNEQFF.

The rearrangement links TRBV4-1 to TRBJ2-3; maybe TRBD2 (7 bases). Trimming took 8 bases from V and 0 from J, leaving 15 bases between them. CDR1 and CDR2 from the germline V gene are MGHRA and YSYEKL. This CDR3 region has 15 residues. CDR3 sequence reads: CASRWGGPSTDTQYF. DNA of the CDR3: TGCGCCAGCCGGTGGGGGGGGCCTAGCACAGATACGCAGTATTTT.

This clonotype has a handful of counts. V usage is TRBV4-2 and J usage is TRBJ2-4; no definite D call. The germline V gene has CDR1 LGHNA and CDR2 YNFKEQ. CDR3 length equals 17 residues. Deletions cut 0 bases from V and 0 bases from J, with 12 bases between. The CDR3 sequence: CASSQDLRHLAKNIQYF. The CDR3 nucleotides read TGTGCCAGCAGCCAAGATTTGCGGCACTTAGCCAAAAACATTCAGTACTTC.

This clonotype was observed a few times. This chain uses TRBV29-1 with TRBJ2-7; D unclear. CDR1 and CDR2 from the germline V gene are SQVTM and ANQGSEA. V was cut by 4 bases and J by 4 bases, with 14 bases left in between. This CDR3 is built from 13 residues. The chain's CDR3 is CSVGAGRIYEQYF. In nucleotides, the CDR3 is TGCAGCGTTGGGGCAGGTCGGATATACGAGCAGTACTTC.

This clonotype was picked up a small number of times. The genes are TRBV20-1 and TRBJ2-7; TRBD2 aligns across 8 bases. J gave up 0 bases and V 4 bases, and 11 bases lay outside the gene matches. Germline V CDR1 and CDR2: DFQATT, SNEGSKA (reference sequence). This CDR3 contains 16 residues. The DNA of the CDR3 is TGCAGTGCTATCCCGGGACTAGGTTCGAGCTCCTACGAGCAGTACTTC. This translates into CSAIPGLGSSSYEQYF.

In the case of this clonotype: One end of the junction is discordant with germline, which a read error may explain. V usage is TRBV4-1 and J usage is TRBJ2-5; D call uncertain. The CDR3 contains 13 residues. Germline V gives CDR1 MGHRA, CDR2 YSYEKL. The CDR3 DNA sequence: TGCGCTAGCAGCCAATTTATCGGGGAGACCCAGTACTTC. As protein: CASSQFIGETQYF.

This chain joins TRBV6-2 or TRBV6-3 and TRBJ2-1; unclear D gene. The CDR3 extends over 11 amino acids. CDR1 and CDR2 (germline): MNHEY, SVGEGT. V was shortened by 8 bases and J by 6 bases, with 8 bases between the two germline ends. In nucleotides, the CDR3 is TGTGCCAGCGTAACAGTCAATGAGCAGTTCTTC. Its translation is CASVTVNEQFF.

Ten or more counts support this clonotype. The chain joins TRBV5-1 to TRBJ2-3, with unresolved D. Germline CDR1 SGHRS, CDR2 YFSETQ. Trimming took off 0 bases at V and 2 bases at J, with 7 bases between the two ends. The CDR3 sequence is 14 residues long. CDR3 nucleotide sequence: TGCGCCAGCAGCTTGGACCCCGCCACAGATACGCAGTATTTT. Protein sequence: CASSLDPATDTQYF.

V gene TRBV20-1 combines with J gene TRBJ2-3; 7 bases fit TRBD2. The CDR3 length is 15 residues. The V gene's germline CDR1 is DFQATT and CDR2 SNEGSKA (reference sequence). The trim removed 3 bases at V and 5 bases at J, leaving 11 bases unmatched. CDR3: CSASLRREPGDTQYF. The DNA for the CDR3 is TGCAGTGCTAGTTTACGGCGGGAGCCGGGAGATACGCAGTATTTT.